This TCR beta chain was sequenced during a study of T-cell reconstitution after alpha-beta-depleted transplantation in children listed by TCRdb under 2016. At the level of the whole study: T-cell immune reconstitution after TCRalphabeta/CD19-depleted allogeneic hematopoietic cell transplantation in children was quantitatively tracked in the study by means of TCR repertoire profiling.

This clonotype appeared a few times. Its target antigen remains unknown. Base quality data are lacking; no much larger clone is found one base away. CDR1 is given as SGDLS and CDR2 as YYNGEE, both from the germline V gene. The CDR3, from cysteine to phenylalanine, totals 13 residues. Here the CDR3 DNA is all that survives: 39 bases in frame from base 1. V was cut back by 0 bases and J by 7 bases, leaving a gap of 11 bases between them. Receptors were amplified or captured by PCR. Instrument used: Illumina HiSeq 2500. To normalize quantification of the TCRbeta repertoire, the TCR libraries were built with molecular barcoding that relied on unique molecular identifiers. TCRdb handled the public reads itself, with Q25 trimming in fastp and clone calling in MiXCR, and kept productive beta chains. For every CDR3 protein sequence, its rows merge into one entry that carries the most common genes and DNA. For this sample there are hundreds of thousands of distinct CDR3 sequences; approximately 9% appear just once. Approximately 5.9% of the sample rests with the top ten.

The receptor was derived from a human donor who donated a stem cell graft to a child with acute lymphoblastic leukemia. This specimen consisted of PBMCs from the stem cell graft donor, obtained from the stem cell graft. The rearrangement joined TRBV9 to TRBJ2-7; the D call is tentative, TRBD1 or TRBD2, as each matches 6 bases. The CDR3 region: CASSVDGGREQYF. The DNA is TGTGCCAGCAGCGTAGATGGGGGGCGTGAGCAGTACTTC. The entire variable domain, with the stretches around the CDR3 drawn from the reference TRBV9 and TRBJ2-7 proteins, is DSGVTQTPKHLITATGQRVTLRCSPRSGDLSVYWYQQSLDQGLQFLIQYYNGEERAKGNILERFSAQQFPDLHSELNLSSLELGDSALYFCASSVDGGREQYFGPGTRLTVT.